These 28 T cell receptor beta chains were sequenced from one sample in a study of blood T cell repertoires in COVID-19. Generated by immunoSEQ multiplex PCR, the TCRdb table keeps only in-frame clones and is missing some. The sample holds 200,000 to 250,000 clones, 70% to 90% seen once. The sample consisted of peripheral blood. The origin of the receptors is a man aged 30 to 45 who had recovered from COVID-19.

This clone occurred once. The genes are TRBV5-1 and TRBJ2-7; D is uncertain. The CDR3 is 13 residues long. Germline V lookup: CDR1 SGHRS, CDR2 YFSETQ. Trimming shortened V by 0 bases and J by 4 bases, and 8 bases separated the two germline ends. The DNA of the CDR3 is TGCGCCAGCAGCTTGGGTACCGAGTACGAGCAGTACTTC. Translated: CASSLGTEYEQYF.

V is TRBV7-2 and J is TRBJ1-4, with 7 bases fitting TRBD1. J gave up 14 bases and V 3 bases, and 9 bases lay outside the gene matches. There are 13 residues in the CDR3. Germline CDR1 SGHTA, CDR2 FQGNSA. CDR3: CASSLGDRRKLFF. The CDR3 nucleotides read TGTGCCAGCAGCTTGGGGGACAGAAGAAAGCTGTTTTTT.

V is TRBV5-1 and J is TRBJ2-1; 11 bases align to TRBD2. The CDR3 runs to 15 residues. Germline V gene data show CDR1 as SGHRS and CDR2 as YFSETQ. Trimming cost V 2 bases and J 7 bases; bases outside gene matches: 5. As DNA, the CDR3 is TGCGCCAGCAGCTTACTAGCGGGGGAAGGGAATGAGCAGTTCTTC. Translated: CASSLLAGEGNEQFF.

The V call is TRBV6-5, the J call TRBJ1-1; D remains unclear. CDR1 is MNHEY, CDR2 SVGAGI, per germline. V dropped 2 bases and J dropped 7 bases, with 8 bases sitting between them. This CDR3 has 12 residues. CDR3 sequence: CASSYGANEAFF. As DNA, the CDR3 is TGTGCCAGCAGTTACGGAGCGAATGAAGCTTTCTTT.

The chain recombines TRBV4-2 with TRBJ2-7; 16 bases are a match to TRBD2. J gave up 0 bases and V 4 bases, and 9 bases lay outside the gene matches. Germline CDR1 reads LGHNA; CDR2 reads YNFKEQ. CDR3 size: 19 residues. DNA for the CDR3: TGTGCCAGCAGCCTGACCGGGACTAGCGGGGGGGCGTTCTCCTACGAGCAGTACTTC. Its protein is CASSLTGTSGGAFSYEQYF.

This chain links TRBV4-2 with TRBJ1-1; 12 bases match TRBD1. This CDR3 comprises 20 residues. V lost 5 bases to trimming and J lost 1 base; unmatched junction nucleotides: 17. CDR1 and CDR2 from the germline V gene are LGHNA and YNFKEQ. The CDR3 protein is CASSSKISWGQGASNTEAFF. In DNA, the CDR3 is TGTGCCAGCAGCTCCAAGATATCCTGGGGACAGGGGGCATCGAACACTGAAGCTTTCTTT.

The rearrangement joins TRBV5-6 to TRBJ1-1; a weak D match, TRBD1 (6 bases). This CDR3 has 14 amino acids. The germline V gene encodes CDR1 SGHDT and CDR2 YYEEEE. Trimming shortened V by 2 bases and J by 0 bases, and 8 bases separated the two germline ends. Here the CDR3 DNA reads TGTGCCAGCAGCTTCGGACAGTTGAACACTGAAGCTTTCTTT. Its protein is CASSFGQLNTEAFF.

The J gene is TRBJ2-7, the V gene TRBV11-3; TRBD2 is a possible D gene (5 bases). This CDR3 region has 12 residues. Germline CDR1 reads SGHNT; CDR2 reads YENEEA. Trimming shortened V by 3 bases and J by 8 bases, and 11 bases separated the two germline ends. The CDR3 loop is CASSLAGSKQYF. For the CDR3, the DNA is TGTGCCAGCAGCTTGGCGGGTTCCAAGCAGTACTTC.

CDR3 in DNA: TGTGCCAGTAGCGGCGGGGGGAAGGCAGATACGCAGTATTTT. Amino acids: CASSGGGKADTQYF. The rearrangement uses TRBV19 and TRBJ2-3; 8 positions agree with TRBD2. With 6 bases clipped from V and 4 bases from J, the junction kept 6 bases outside the gene matches. CDR1 is LNHDA and CDR2 is SQIVND in the germline V gene (reference sequence). There are 14 residues in the CDR3.

This chain connects TRBV19 to TRBJ2-7; no clear D gene. The CDR3 totals 15 residues. Per the germline V gene, CDR1 is LNHDA and CDR2 is SQIVND (reference sequence). V was shortened by 1 base and J by 3 bases, with 13 bases between the two germline ends. The CDR3 sequence is CASSIGNSKGYEQYF. CDR3 coding DNA: TGTGCCAGTAGTATAGGGAATAGCAAAGGCTACGAGCAGTACTTC.

This chain connects TRBV7-6 to TRBJ2-2; 7 bases fit TRBD2. V lost 4 bases to trimming and J lost 0 bases; unmatched junction nucleotides: 5. CDR3 length: 16 amino acids. Germline V gene data show CDR1 as SGHVS and CDR2 as FNYEAQ. This chain's CDR3 is CASSSGGGTNTGELFF. The CDR3 coding sequence is TGTGCCAGCAGCTCTGGGGGGGGGACGAACACCGGGGAGCTGTTTTTT.

J is TRBJ2-3 and V is TRBV19, with 10 positions matching TRBD2. This CDR3 contains 16 residues. Germline trimming cut 5 bases from V and 5 bases from J; bases unmatched to any gene: 10. CDR1 is LNHDA and CDR2 is SQIVND in the germline V gene (reference sequence). Written as DNA, the CDR3 is TGTGCCAGTAGTCCCACCGGGACTAGCGCGGGAGATACGCAGTATTTT. This encodes CASSPTGTSAGDTQYF.

The chain employs TRBV27 and TRBJ1-5; no definite D call. The CDR3 spans 13 residues. The germline V and J ends were trimmed by 3 bases and 7 bases, with 10 bases remaining between them. The germline gives CDR1 MNHEY, CDR2 SMNVEV (reference sequence). CDR3 amino acids: CASSLGIGQPQHF. The CDR3 DNA sequence: TGTGCCAGCAGTTTGGGCATCGGACAGCCCCAGCATTTT.

This clone has more than one count but fewer than ten. V is TRBV7-9 and J is TRBJ1-5; 7 nucleotides agree with TRBD1. This CDR3 is built from 18 residues. CDR1 and CDR2 from the germline V gene are SEHNR and FQNEAQ (reference sequence). Trimming took 5 bases from V and 3 from J; bases not matched to a gene: 16. The CDR3: CASSLGTAGQEINQPQHF. The CDR3 coding sequence is TGTGCCAGCAGCCTGGGGACAGCAGGCCAGGAAATCAATCAGCCCCAGCATTTT.

The rearrangement links TRBV19 to TRBJ2-7, with D perhaps matching TRBD2 (6 bases). V lost 3 bases and J lost 6, with 15 bases in between. Germline V lookup: CDR1 LNHDA, CDR2 SQIVND (reference sequence). CDR3 length: 14 residues. The CDR3 DNA is TGTGCCAGTAGTATTGGGCTAGCGCCGAGCGAGCAGTACTTC. This encodes CASSIGLAPSEQYF.

The V and J genes are TRBV10-2 and TRBJ2-7; maybe TRBD2 (5 bases). Deletions cut 5 bases from V and 4 bases from J, with 12 bases between. The germline V gene encodes CDR1 WSHSY and CDR2 SAAADI. There are 13 residues in the CDR3. The CDR3, as DNA: TGCGCCAGCAGTCCGGGGTTACGGTACGAGCAGTACTTC. As protein: CASSPGLRYEQYF.

The chain is built from TRBV7-2 and TRBJ2-1; the match to TRBD1 covers 9 bases. The length of the CDR3 is 17 residues. Losses at the gene ends were 1 base for V and 2 bases for J; bases not matched to a gene: 6. Germline values: CDR1 SGHTA, CDR2 FQGNSA. CDR3 sequence reads: CASSLDSGTGTYNEQFF. The CDR3 coding sequence is TGTGCCAGCAGCTTAGACTCCGGGACAGGGACCTACAATGAGCAGTTCTTC. Supplemented by reference TRBV7-2 and TRBJ2-1, the full variable domain reads GAGVSQSPSNKVTEKGKDVELRCDPISGHTALYWYRQSLGQGLEFLIYFQGNSAPDKSGLPSDRFSAERTGGSVSTLTIQRTQQEDSAVYLCASSLDSGTGTYNEQFFGPGTRLTVL.

The chain is built from TRBV6-5 and TRBJ2-3; 10 positions match TRBD1. CDR3 length equals 15 residues. Looked up from germline, CDR1 is MNHEY and CDR2 is SVGAGI. The junction had 9 bases not matched to a gene; V was cut back by 6 bases and J by 6 bases. CDR3 loop: CASSPLGTGVDTQYF. CDR3 nucleotides: TGTGCCAGCAGCCCCCTTGGGACAGGGGTGGATACGCAGTATTTT.

This clone was recorded once. V gene TRBV13 combines with J gene TRBJ2-7; TRBD1 agrees at 8 bases. This CDR3 comprises 15 residues. V trimming: 4 bases; J trimming: 3 bases; junction bases outside the gene matches: 8. Germline values: CDR1 PRHDT, CDR2 FYEKMQ (reference sequence). The CDR3 sequence: CASSSKTTGGYEQYF. The DNA for the CDR3 is TGTGCCAGCAGCTCTAAAACTACAGGGGGCTACGAGCAGTACTTC.

The table lists this clone with a few counts. This chain connects TRBV21-1 to TRBJ1-5; the table calls TRBD1, which could not be checked here. TRBV21-1 is labeled a pseudogene. CDR3 length equals 11 residues. CDR3 protein: CASSIQQPQHF. CDR3 in DNA: TGTGCCAGCAGCATACAGCAGCCCCAGCATTTT.

The chain carries TRBV7-2 and TRBJ1-4; TRBD1 matches at 9 bases. This CDR3 region has 14 residues. Unmatched junction bases numbered 5, after V lost 5 bases and J lost 7 bases. Germline V gene lookup returns CDR1 SGHTA and CDR2 FQGNSA. CDR3 in DNA: TGTGCCAGCAGCCAAGACAGGGGGAGTGAAAAACTGTTTTTT. This gives the protein CASSQDRGSEKLFF.

This rearrangement joins TRBV4-3 to TRBJ2-1, with 11 bases matching TRBD2. V lost 2 bases to trimming and J lost 9 bases; unmatched junction nucleotides: 9. CDR3 length: 16 residues. Looked up from germline, CDR1 is LGHNA and CDR2 is YSLEER. CDR3 region: CASSQYSGGAVTEQFF. CDR3 coding DNA: TGCGCCAGCAGCCAATATAGCGGGGGGGCCGTTACTGAGCAGTTCTTC.

The chain links TRBV2 to TRBJ2-5; D remains ambiguous. Trimming cost V 6 bases and J 5 bases, with 4 bases left between them. This CDR3 has 10 residues. The V gene's germline CDR1 is SNHLY and CDR2 FYNNEI. The CDR3 is CASRRETQYF. Written as DNA, the CDR3 is TGTGCCAGCAGGAGGGAGACCCAGTACTTC.

The chain recombines TRBV5-4 with TRBJ2-2; TRBD2 agrees at 8 bases. Germline trimming cut 4 bases from V and 2 bases from J; bases unmatched to any gene: 13. Germline V gene sequence: CDR1 SGHNT, CDR2 YYREEE (reference sequence). The CDR3 length is 18 residues. CDR3 residues: CASSPEARLAYNTGELFF. CDR3 coding DNA: TGTGCCAGCAGCCCTGAGGCGAGACTAGCGTATAACACCGGGGAGCTGTTTTTT.

The chain couples TRBV6-6 to TRBJ1-5; the D is unclear. The CDR3 totals 18 residues. Deletions cut 5 bases from V and 3 bases from J, with 23 bases between. The germline CDR1 and CDR2 sequences are MNHNY and SVGAGI (reference sequence). The CDR3 DNA follows: TGTGCCAGCAGTCAACCCCCGGTCTCGCGGGCACTCAATCAGCCCCAGCATTTT. Amino acid sequence: CASSQPPVSRALNQPQHF.

This clone showed up just once. This rearrangement joins TRBV3-1 (or the pseudogene TRBV3-2) to TRBJ1-3; D ambiguous. The length of the CDR3 is 13 residues. V was pared by 1 base and J by 4 bases, with 5 bases between. Germline CDR1 and CDR2: LGHDT and YNNKEL (reference sequence). CDR3 sequence: CASSQAEGNTIYF. DNA of the CDR3: TGTGCCAGCAGCCAAGCTGAGGGAAACACCATATATTTT.

The CDR3 nucleotides read TGTGCCAGCAGTGAAAACGGGGCAGGGGGAGGCTACACCTTC. Its translation is CASSENGAGGGYTF. The rearrangement uses TRBV6-1 and TRBJ1-2; 7 nucleotides line up with TRBD1. Germline V gene lookup returns CDR1 MNHNS and CDR2 SASEGT. V was clipped by 2 bases and J by 8 bases; unmatched bases: 8. The CDR3 length is 14 residues.

V and J are TRBV9 and TRBJ1-4; TRBD1 aligns across 9 bases. After removal of 4 bases from V and 4 bases from J, the junction contained 14 bases not matched to a gene. This CDR3 has 18 residues. The germline V gene has CDR1 SGDLS and CDR2 YYNGEE. The chain's CDR3 is CASSLSRSWGQGNEKLFF. CDR3 DNA: TGTGCCAGCAGCCTTTCCAGATCTTGGGGACAGGGTAATGAAAAACTGTTTTTT.